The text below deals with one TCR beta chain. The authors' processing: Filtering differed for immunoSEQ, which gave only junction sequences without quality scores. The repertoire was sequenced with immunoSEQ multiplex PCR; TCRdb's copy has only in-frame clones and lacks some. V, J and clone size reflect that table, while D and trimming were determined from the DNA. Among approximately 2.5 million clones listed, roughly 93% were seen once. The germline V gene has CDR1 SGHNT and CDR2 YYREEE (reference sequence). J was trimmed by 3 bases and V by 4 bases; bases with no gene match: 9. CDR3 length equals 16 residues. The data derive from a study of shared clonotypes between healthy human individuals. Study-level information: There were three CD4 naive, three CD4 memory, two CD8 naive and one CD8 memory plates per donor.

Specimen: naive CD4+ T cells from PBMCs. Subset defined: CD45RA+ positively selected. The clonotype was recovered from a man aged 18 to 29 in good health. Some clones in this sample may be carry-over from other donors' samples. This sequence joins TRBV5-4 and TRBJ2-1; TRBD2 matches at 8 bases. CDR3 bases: TGTGCCAGCAGCCCTTTCGGGGGGGATTTCTACAATGAGCAGTTCTTC. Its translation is CASSPFGGDFYNEQFF.